A selection of T cell receptor beta chains follows, all from one sample in a study of blood T cell repertoires in COVID-19. Some clones are missing from TCRdb's copy, which holds only in-frame ones; the method was immunoSEQ multiplex PCR. The sample carries 52,000 or so clones, around 79% recorded once. The sample taken for sequencing was peripheral blood. All receptors derive from a human donor in a cohort sampled during active COVID-19. CDR3s include the opening cysteine and the closing phenylalanine or tryptophan. Fields, in order: CDR3 length, J gene, D gene, clone size, V gene, CDR3 DNA, CDR3 protein. D genes are given only for firm matches. Size is omitted from some rows. Given values are once, few, many or a class for expanded clones.

13 | TRBJ1-2 | TRBD1 | NA | TRBV14 | TGTGCCAGCAGCCCTACAGGGGTCAATGGCTACACCTTC | CASSPTGVNGYTF
15 | TRBJ1-1 | NA | many | TRBV28 | TGTGCCAGCAGTTTATCGAGTCAGGGTTTTCGCATGGCTTTCTTT | CASSLSSQGFRMAFF
15 | TRBJ2-7 | NA | NA | TRBV27 | TGTGCCAGCAGCTCGAACCGGGAGCCTAACTACGAGCAGTACTTC | CASSSNREPNYEQYF
13 | TRBJ2-7 | NA | NA | TRBV5-1 | TGCGCCAGCAGCCCTTCTAGCGTCGACGAGCAGTACTTC | CASSPSSVDEQYF
14 | TRBJ1-4 | NA | NA | TRBV7-2 | TGTGCCAGCAGCTTAGTATACGGGAATGAAAAACTGTTTTTT | CASSLVYGNEKLFF
14 | TRBJ1-6 | TRBD1 | NA | TRBV6-4 | TGTGCCAGCAGCCGACGTACAGGGGATTCACCCCTCCACTTT | CASSRRTGDSPLHF
18 | TRBJ2-7 | TRBD1 | NA | TRBV3-1/TRBV3-2 | TGTGCCAGCAGCCCCCCGATCCTGACAGGGATGAGCTCCTACGAGCAGTACTTC | CASSPPILTGMSSYEQYF
12 | TRBJ1-6 | NA | NA | TRBV10-2 | TGCGCCAGCAGTCAGGGGCGCTCACCCCTCCACTTT | CASSQGRSPLHF
19 | TRBJ2-3 | TRBD2 | NA | TRBV10-2 | TGCGCCAGCAGTTACTACGGACTAGCGGAACCTATTAGCACAGATACGCAGTATTTT | CASSYYGLAEPISTDTQYF
13 | TRBJ2-7 | TRBD1 | NA | TRBV30 | TGTGCCTGGAGGGGCAGGGGGTCGAACGAGCAGTACTTC | CAWRGRGSNEQYF
13 | TRBJ2-7 | NA | NA | TRBV6-7 | TGTGCCTCTGACTTCCCGCTAGGGGTCGAGCAGTACTTC | CASDFPLGVEQYF
13 | TRBJ1-5 | NA | NA | TRBV7-2 | TGTGCCAGCACCATTGACAGAAATCAGCCCCAGCATTTT | CASTIDRNQPQHF
15 | TRBJ2-7 | TRBD1 | NA | TRBV4-1 | TGCGCCAGCAGTCAACAGGACAGGGGGCTTTACGAGCAGTACTTC | CASSQQDRGLYEQYF
13 | TRBJ2-5 | NA | NA | TRBV7-2 | TGTGCCAGCAGCTTAGGGAGGGGAGAGACCCAGTACTTC | CASSLGRGETQYF
14 | TRBJ2-7 | TRBD2 | once | TRBV9 | TGTGCCAGCAGCGTAGGAGCGGGGAACTACGAGCAGTACTTC | CASSVGAGNYEQYF
14 | TRBJ1-2 | NA | NA | TRBV6-1 | TGTGCCAGCAGTGAATTCGACGGGAAATATGGCTACACCTTC | CASSEFDGKYGYTF
15 | TRBJ2-7 | TRBD1 | once | TRBV6-5 | TGTGCCAGCAGATCCGGGACAGGGAACTCCTACGAGCAGTACTTC | CASRSGTGNSYEQYF
15 | TRBJ2-7 | TRBD2 | NA | TRBV4-3 | TGCGCCAGCAGCCAGCGGCATAGCGGGTTCCACGAGCAGTACTTC | CASSQRHSGFHEQYF
14 | TRBJ1-1 | TRBD1 | NA | TRBV5-6 | TGTGCCAGCAGGCTAAGCAGGGGGATAACTGAAGCTTTCTTT | CASRLSRGITEAFF
14 | TRBJ2-7 | TRBD2 | once | TRBV6-4 | TGTGCCAGTTTAGCGGGGGGGGTTTCCTACGAGCAGTACTTC | CASLAGGVSYEQYF
15 | TRBJ1-6 | NA | NA | TRBV5-1 | TGCGCCAGCAGCCTCGGAGACAGCCAAAATTCACCCCTCCACTTT | CASSLGDSQNSPLHF
11 | TRBJ1-3 | TRBD1 | once | TRBV12-3/TRBV12-4 | TGTGCCGACAGTCAGGGGGCGACCATATATTTT | CADSQGATIYF
16 | TRBJ2-7 | TRBD1 | NA | TRBV5-1 | TGCGCCAGCAGTTTGGGAGTTAACAGGGGGGTATACGAGCAGTACTTC | CASSLGVNRGVYEQYF
13 | TRBJ1-1 | NA | NA | TRBV11-3 | TGTGCCAGCAGCTCCAACTCTGGCACTGAAGCTTTCTTT | CASSSNSGTEAFF
13 | TRBJ1-1 | TRBD1 | NA | TRBV9 | TGTGCCAGCAGCGCAGGGGGGACCACTGAAGCTTTCTTT | CASSAGGTTEAFF
17 | TRBJ2-1 | TRBD1 | NA | TRBV9 | TGTGCCAGCAGCGTAGGAGGACAGGTCGGCCCCTACAATGAGCAGTTCTTC | CASSVGGQVGPYNEQFF
13 | TRBJ2-7 | NA | NA | TRBV9 | TGTGCCAGCAGCATCGGGATTTCCTACGAGCAGTACTTC | CASSIGISYEQYF
14 | TRBJ2-1 | NA | NA | TRBV6-2/TRBV6-3 | TGTGCCAGCAGTTCGACGAGCCGGGGGAATGAGCAGTTCTTC | CASSSTSRGNEQFF
15 | TRBJ2-7 | TRBD1 | NA | TRBV7-8 | TGTGCCAGCAGCCTCGGACAGGGTTTTTTCTACGAGCAGTACTTC | CASSLGQGFFYEQYF
16 | TRBJ1-6 | TRBD1 | NA | TRBV6-6 | TGTGCCAGCATCACGGACAGGTTCTCCTATAATTCACCCCTCCACTTT | CASITDRFSYNSPLHF
16 | TRBJ1-2 | NA | NA | TRBV4-3 | TGCGCCAGCAGCCAAGACAGCGGGAGGGCCTACTATGGCTACACCTTC | CASSQDSGRAYYGYTF
13 | TRBJ2-7 | NA | NA | TRBV11-2 | TGTGCCAGCAGCTTATGGGGCTATCTGGAGCAGTACTTC | CASSLWGYLEQYF
15 | TRBJ2-5 | NA | NA | TRBV7-9 | TGTGCCAGCACCCCTTACGACATACTCCAAGAGACCCAGTACTTC | CASTPYDILQETQYF
16 | TRBJ2-7 | TRBD2 | NA | TRBV27 | TGTGCCAGCAGTCCTAACAGCGGGAGGCCCTCCTACGAGCAGTACTTC | CASSPNSGRPSYEQYF
16 | TRBJ2-7 | TRBD2 | NA | TRBV30 | TGTGCCTGGAGTCCACTAGCGGGGGGTAGCTCCTACGAGCAGTACTTC | CAWSPLAGGSSYEQYF
16 | TRBJ1-1 | TRBD1 | NA | TRBV7-9 | TGTGCCAGCAGCTCACCCTCAGGGGGGATGAACACTGAAGCTTTCTTT | CASSSPSGGMNTEAFF
12 | TRBJ1-2 | NA | NA | TRBV5-6 | TGTGCCAGCAGTTATGGACAATCTGGCTACACCTTC | CASSYGQSGYTF
16 | TRBJ1-4 | TRBD1 | NA | TRBV9 | TGTGCCAGCAGCCGTATGTCGCCGGGACAGGGTGAAAAACTGTTTTTT | CASSRMSPGQGEKLFF
15 | TRBJ2-7 | NA | few | TRBV4-1 | TGCGCCAGCAGCCAAGAGGCAGGGCCCCTCTACGAGCAGTACTTC | CASSQEAGPLYEQYF
13 | TRBJ1-1 | TRBD1 | NA | TRBV7-3 | TGTGCCAGCTCGGGACAGGGGGACACTGAAGCTTTCTTT | CASSGQGDTEAFF
16 | TRBJ1-4 | NA | NA | TRBV7-8 | TGTGCCAGCAGCTTAGCAACCGGGACGGGAGGTGAAAAACTGTTTTTT | CASSLATGTGGEKLFF
13 | TRBJ2-7 | NA | NA | TRBV27 | TGTGCCAGCAGTTTAAGAAACTCCGGGAGTACGAACTTC | CASSLRNSGSTNF
16 | TRBJ2-5 | NA | NA | TRBV19 | TGTGCCAGTAGTCCTCAGGGCGGGACAGCTCTAGAGACCCAGTACTTC | CASSPQGGTALETQYF
15 | TRBJ1-5 | NA | NA | TRBV6-6 | TGTGCCAGCAGTTACAAGGGGTCCCTCAATCAGCCCCAGCATTTT | CASSYKGSLNQPQHF
15 | TRBJ2-5 | NA | large | TRBV19 | TGTGCCAGTAAAAAGAGGGACTCGGTCCAAGAGACCCAGTACTTC | CASKKRDSVQETQYF
15 | TRBJ2-7 | TRBD1 | few | TRBV7-9 | TGTGCCAGCAGCTTAGCGGGGCAGGGGGCCGACGAGCAGTACTTC | CASSLAGQGADEQYF
17 | TRBJ1-2 | NA | NA | TRBV11-3 | TGTGCCAGCAGCATCCGGGATTTGACCTCCCCTAACTATGGCTACACCTTC | CASSIRDLTSPNYGYTF
16 | TRBJ1-3 | NA | NA | TRBV6-2/TRBV6-3 | TGTGCCAGCAGTTACTTGGGCCCGTTGTCTGGAAACACCATATATTTT | CASSYLGPLSGNTIYF
13 | TRBJ2-1 | NA | NA | TRBV15 | TGTGCCACCAGCAGAGGGTCAGGGGCCGAGCAGTTCTTC | CATSRGSGAEQFF
14 | TRBJ2-7 | TRBD2 | NA | TRBV5-4 | TGTGCCAGCAGCCCGGGGGGGGGATTCTACGAGCAGTACTTC | CASSPGGGFYEQYF
16 | TRBJ2-7 | TRBD1 | NA | TRBV3-1/TRBV3-2 | TGTGCCAGCAGCCAAGCGCCGGGACAGGGGTACTACGAGCAGTACTTC | CASSQAPGQGYYEQYF
17 | TRBJ2-7 | NA | NA | TRBV3-1/TRBV3-2 | TGTGCCAGCAGCCGAAACACCGGGACATGGTACTCCTACGAGCAGTACTTC | CASSRNTGTWYSYEQYF
14 | TRBJ1-1 | TRBD1 | NA | TRBV18 | TGTGCCAGCTCACGACAGGGACAGAACACTGAAGCTTTCTTT | CASSRQGQNTEAFF
14 | TRBJ2-7 | TRBD1 | NA | TRBV7-8 | TGTGCCAGCAGCGCCGGGGACAGGGGCTACGAGCAGTACTTC | CASSAGDRGYEQYF
15 | TRBJ1-5 | NA | NA | TRBV20-1 | TGCAGTGCTAGTTTCGGGATTGATAGCAATCAGCCCCAGCATTTT | CSASFGIDSNQPQHF
16 | TRBJ2-7 | TRBD2 | NA | TRBV6-5 | TGTGCCAGCAGTAACTCCCCGGGACTAGCGGGCTACGAGCAGTACTTC | CASSNSPGLAGYEQYF
14 | TRBJ1-2 | TRBD1 | NA | TRBV6-4 | TGTGCCAGCAGTGACTCGGGACAGGTGAATGGCTACACCTTC | CASSDSGQVNGYTF
15 | TRBJ2-1 | TRBD2 | NA | TRBV7-2 | TGTGCCAGCAGCCCGACTAGCGGGAACTACAATGAGCAGTTCTTC | CASSPTSGNYNEQFF
15 | TRBJ1-3 | TRBD1 | NA | TRBV5-1 | TGCGCCAGCAGGACAGGGGACAGCTCTGGAAACACCATATATTTT | CASRTGDSSGNTIYF